The 10 T cell receptor beta chains below come from one sample, sequenced in a study of shared T cell receptors in the human thymus. Assay used: immunoSEQ multiplex PCR; TCRdb lists only in-frame clones, some missing. The sample holds about 500,000 clones, 78% seen once. This sample was also put to use in a study of human thymus T cells.

The sample consisted of thymocytes. These receptors were collected from a boy in the first two years of life with a congenital heart defect.

The J gene is TRBJ2-1, the V gene TRBV7-9; TRBD2 matches at 8 bases. Germline loops: CDR1 SEHNR, CDR2 FQNEAQ (reference sequence). This CDR3 has 17 residues. V shed 5 bases, J shed 7 bases, and the junction held 16 bases outside the gene matches. The CDR3 DNA sequence: TGTGCCAGCAGCCCCAGCCCAGCGGGAGAGGAGGGGAATGAGCAGTTCTTC. This sequence encodes CASSPSPAGEEGNEQFF. The full variable domain, rest sourced from reference TRBV7-9 and TRBJ2-1, is DTGVSQNPRHKITKRGQNVTFRCDPISEHNRLYWYRQTLGQGPEFLTYFQNEAQLEKSRLLSDRFSAERPKGSFSTLEIQRTEQGDSAMYLCASSPSPAGEEGNEQFFGPGTRLTVL.

This chain uses TRBV7-2 with TRBJ2-1; 8 positions agree with TRBD2. The V segment lost 2 bases and the J segment 6 bases; nucleotides outside the gene matches: 12. The germline gives CDR1 SGHTA, CDR2 FQGNSA. The CDR3 covers 17 residues. CDR3 sequence reads: CASSLTSGHFPVNEQFF. As DNA, the CDR3 is TGTGCCAGCAGCTTAACTAGCGGTCATTTTCCCGTCAATGAGCAGTTCTTC.

This clone has only one observation. The rearrangement links TRBV27 to TRBJ1-1; D ambiguous. V lost 5 bases, J lost 3 bases, and 10 bases lay in between. Per the germline V gene, CDR1 is MNHEY and CDR2 is SMNVEV (reference sequence). The CDR3 length is 13 residues. DNA for the CDR3: TGTGCCAGCAGTGGACTCAGAGACACTGAAGCTTTCTTT. It translates to CASSGLRDTEAFF.

The chain recombines TRBV7-6 with TRBJ2-2, with TRBD2 matching 8 bases. CDR1 is SGHVS and CDR2 is FNYEAQ in the germline V gene. J lost 1 base, V lost 5 bases, and 9 bases had no gene match. CDR3 length equals 17 residues. DNA of the CDR3: TGTGCCAGCAGCGCTAGCGGGCGTGGTTGGAACACCGGGGAGCTGTTTTTT. Protein product: CASSASGRGWNTGELFF.

The J gene is TRBJ2-5, the V gene TRBV2; tentative D call: TRBD2 (7 bases). Germline assignment: CDR1 SNHLY and CDR2 FYNNEI. The CDR3 is 16 amino acids. Trimming shortened V by 4 bases and J by 5 bases, and 20 bases separated the two germline ends. This chain's CDR3 is CASSGLQPQGGETQYF. The CDR3, as DNA: TGTGCCAGCAGTGGACTTCAGCCACAGGGAGGGGAGACCCAGTACTTC.

V is TRBV5-1 and J is TRBJ1-1; tentative D call: TRBD1 (5 bases). The germline gives CDR1 SGHRS, CDR2 YFSETQ. V lost 4 bases and J 4 bases, leaving 17 bases between the germline ends. The CDR3 extends over 15 amino acids. The CDR3 coding sequence is TGCGCCAGCAGCCCCGGGACCCGGGAGGGCACTGAAGCTTTCTTT. Translated: CASSPGTREGTEAFF.

The chain has TRBV6-1 and TRBJ1-5; D is unresolved. This CDR3 has 12 amino acids. Trimming removed 5 bases at V and 8 bases at J, with 10 bases between. CDR1 MNHNS and CDR2 SASEGT come from the germline V gene. CDR3 protein: CASSPNLEPQHF. The CDR3 DNA follows: TGTGCCAGCAGTCCTAACCTCGAGCCCCAGCATTTT.

The CDR3 is CASMKLPFYNEQFF. DNA of the CDR3: TGTGCCAGCATGAAGCTCCCCTTCTACAATGAGCAGTTCTTC. V usage is TRBV6-9 and J usage is TRBJ2-1; no firm D call. This CDR3 has 14 residues. Trimming stripped 7 bases from V and 3 bases from J, with 13 bases between. The germline V gene encodes CDR1 MNHGY and CDR2 SVAAGI.

A few counts support this clone. This chain links TRBV28 with TRBJ2-7; possibly TRBD2 for D (6 bases). V was trimmed by 4 bases and J by 0 bases, leaving 19 bases between them. The V gene's germline CDR1 is MDHEN and CDR2 SYDVKM. The CDR3 has 17 residues. CDR3 in DNA: TGTGCCAGCAGTTCCGACCGGGGGACGCTTACCTCCTACGAGCAGTACTTC. Translated: CASSSDRGTLTSYEQYF.

This clone has only a few counts. This chain connects TRBV10-2 to TRBJ2-2; D is unclear. Germline V gene lookup returns CDR1 WSHSY and CDR2 SAAADI. The germline V and J ends were trimmed by 6 bases and 6 bases, with 8 bases remaining between them. The CDR3 consists of 12 residues. CDR3 coding DNA: TGCGCCAGCAGGGAGATCGCCGGGGAGCTGTTTTTT. Protein: CASREIAGELFF.